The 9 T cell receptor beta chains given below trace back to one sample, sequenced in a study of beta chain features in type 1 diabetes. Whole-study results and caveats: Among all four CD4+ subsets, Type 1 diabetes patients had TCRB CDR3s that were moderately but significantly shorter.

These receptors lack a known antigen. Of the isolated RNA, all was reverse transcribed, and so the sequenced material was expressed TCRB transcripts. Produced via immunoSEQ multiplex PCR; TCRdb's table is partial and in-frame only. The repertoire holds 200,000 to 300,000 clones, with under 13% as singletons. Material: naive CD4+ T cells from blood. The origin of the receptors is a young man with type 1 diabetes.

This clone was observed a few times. This CDR3 reads CASSLPDYGYTF. The CDR3 coding sequence is TGTGCCAGCAGTCTCCCGGACTATGGCTACACCTTC. The V gene is TRBV28, the J gene TRBJ1-2; no reliable D call. Per germline, CDR1 MDHEN and CDR2 SYDVKM. The CDR3 contains 12 residues. V lost 5 bases and J lost 3, with 7 bases in between.

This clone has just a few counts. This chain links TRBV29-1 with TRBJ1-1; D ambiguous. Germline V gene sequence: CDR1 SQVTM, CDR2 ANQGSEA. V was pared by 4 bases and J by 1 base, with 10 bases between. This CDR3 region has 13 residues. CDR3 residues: CSVGLAANTEAFF. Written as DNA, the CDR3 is TGCAGCGTTGGCCTTGCGGCGAACACTGAAGCTTTCTTT.

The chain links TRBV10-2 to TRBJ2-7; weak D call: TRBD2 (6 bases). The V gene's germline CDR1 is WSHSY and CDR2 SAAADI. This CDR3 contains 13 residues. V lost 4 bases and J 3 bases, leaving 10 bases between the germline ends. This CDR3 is CASSVLANYEQYF. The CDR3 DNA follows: TGCGCCAGCAGTGTGCTAGCGAACTACGAGCAGTACTTC.

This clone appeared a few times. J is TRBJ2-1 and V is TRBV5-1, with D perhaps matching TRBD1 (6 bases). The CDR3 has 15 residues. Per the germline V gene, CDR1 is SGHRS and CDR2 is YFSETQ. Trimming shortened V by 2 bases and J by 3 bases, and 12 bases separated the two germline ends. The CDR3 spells CASSFPDRDYNEQFF. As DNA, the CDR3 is TGCGCCAGCAGCTTTCCGGACAGAGACTACAATGAGCAGTTCTTC.

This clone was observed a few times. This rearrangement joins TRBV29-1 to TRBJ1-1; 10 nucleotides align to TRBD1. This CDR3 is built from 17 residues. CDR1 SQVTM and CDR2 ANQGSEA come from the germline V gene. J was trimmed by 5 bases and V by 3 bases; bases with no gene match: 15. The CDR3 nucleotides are TGCAGCGTTGATATAGGGACAGGGGCGTCGGGAAGGACTGAAGCTTTCTTT. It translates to CSVDIGTGASGRTEAFF. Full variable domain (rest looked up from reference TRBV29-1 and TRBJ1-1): SAVISQKPSRDICQRGTSLTIQCQVDSQVTMMFWYRQQPGQSLTLIATANQGSEATYESGFVIDKFPISRPNLTFSTLTVSNMSPEDSSIYLCSVDIGTGASGRTEAFFGQGTRLTVV.

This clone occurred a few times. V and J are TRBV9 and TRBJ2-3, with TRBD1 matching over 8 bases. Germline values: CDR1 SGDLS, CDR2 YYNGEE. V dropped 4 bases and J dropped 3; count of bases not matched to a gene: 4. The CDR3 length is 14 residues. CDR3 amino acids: CASSRDRGTDTQYF. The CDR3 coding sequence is TGTGCCAGCAGCAGAGACAGGGGAACAGATACGCAGTATTTT.

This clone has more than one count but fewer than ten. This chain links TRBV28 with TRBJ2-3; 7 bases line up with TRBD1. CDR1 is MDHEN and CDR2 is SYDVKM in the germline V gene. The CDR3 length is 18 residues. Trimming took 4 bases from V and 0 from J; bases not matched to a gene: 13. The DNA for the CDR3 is TGTGCCAGCAGTTCCCGACAGGGTTTAAGGGGAAGCACAGATACGCAGTATTTT. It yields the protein CASSSRQGLRGSTDTQYF.

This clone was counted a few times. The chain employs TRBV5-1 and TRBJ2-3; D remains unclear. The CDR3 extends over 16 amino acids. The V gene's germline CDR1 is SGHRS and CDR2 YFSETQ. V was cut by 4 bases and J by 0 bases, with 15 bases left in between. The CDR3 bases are TGCGCCAGCAGCCAGCAGACACCGGCTAGCACAGATACGCAGTATTTT. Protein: CASSQQTPASTDTQYF.

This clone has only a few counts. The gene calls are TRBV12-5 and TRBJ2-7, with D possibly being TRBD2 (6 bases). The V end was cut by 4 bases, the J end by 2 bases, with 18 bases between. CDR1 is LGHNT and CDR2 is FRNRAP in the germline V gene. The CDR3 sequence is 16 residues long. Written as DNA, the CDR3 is TGTGCTAGTGGTTCGACCACCGGGACTCTGACCTACGAGCAGTACTTC. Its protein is CASGSTTGTLTYEQYF. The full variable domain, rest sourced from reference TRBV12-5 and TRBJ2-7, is DARVTQTPRHKVTEMGQEVTMRCQPILGHNTVFWYRQTMMQGLELLAYFRNRAPLDDSGMPKDRFSAEMPDATLATLKIQPSEPRDSAVYFCASGSTTGTLTYEQYFGPGTRLTVT.